This T cell receptor (beta chain) came from a study of blood T cell repertoires in COVID-19. A remark on this clone: One junction end disagrees with the germline gene, perhaps due to a read error.

Sequencing was performed with immunoSEQ multiplex PCR; in TCRdb, only in-frame clones are kept and a portion is missing. Altogether about 170,000 clones are present, about 80% being singletons, with the ten largest covering over 7.5%. Germline V CDR1 and CDR2: SGHNT, YYREEE (reference sequence). The CDR3 totals 14 residues. V usage is TRBV5-4 and J usage is TRBJ2-5; TRBD1 aligns across 12 bases. This TCR was recovered from a woman in her 70s with acute or convalescent COVID-19. Sequencing input: peripheral blood. The CDR3 loop reads CASSSGTGGGNGNF. In nucleotides, the CDR3 is TGTGCCAGCAGCTCCGGGACAGGGGGCGGGAACGGGAACTTC. Complete variable domain (other parts from reference TRBV5-4 and TRBJ2-5): ETGVTQSPTHLIKTRGQQVTLRCSSQSGHNTVSWYQQALGQGPQFIFQYYREEENGRGNFPPRFSGLQFPNYSSELNVNALELDDSALYLCASSSGTGGGNGNFGPGTRLLVL.